These 6 T cell receptor beta chains came from one sample sequenced in a study of cytomegalovirus exposure and HLA in healthy donors (TCRdb year 2017). The receptor library was made with the immunoSEQ multiplex PCR assay. For the multiplex PCR, a mixture combining 60 forward primers for TCR Vbeta segments and 13 reverse primers for TCR Jbeta segments was used. In TCRdb, the immuneACCESS table is reduced to in-frame sequences with V and J assigned. These tables do not hold every clone; where another copy was compared, an unresolved V gene accounts for under half, and the others remain unexplained. The sample includes under 200,000 clones, with just under 80% observed a single time. The ten top clones hold 1.3% of the sample. The sample consisted of PBMCs. These receptors were taken from a man aged 25 to 40 in good health and CMV-seronegative.

The chain employs TRBV28 and TRBJ2-7; 7 bases map to TRBD1. The germline V gene encodes CDR1 MDHEN and CDR2 SYDVKM. The CDR3 extends over 15 amino acids. The junction had 6 bases not matched to a gene; V was cut back by 4 bases and J by 0 bases. The CDR3 reads CASSSGTVSSYEQYF. DNA for the CDR3: TGTGCCAGCAGTTCCGGGACAGTGAGCTCCTACGAGCAGTACTTC.

The chain links TRBV11-2 to TRBJ2-7; no firm D call. CDR3 size: 16 residues. V lost 0 bases to trimming and J lost 0 bases, with 12 bases between them. The germline V gene has CDR1 SGHAT and CDR2 FQNNGV. The CDR3 bases are TGTGCCAGCAGCTTAGATCTGCAGGTTAGCTCCTACGAGCAGTACTTC. It yields the protein CASSLDLQVSSYEQYF.

This chain joins TRBV6-5 and TRBJ2-1; 7 bases are a match to TRBD1. The CDR3 sequence is 12 residues long. The germline CDR1 and CDR2 sequences are MNHEY and SVGAGI. J was trimmed by 10 bases and V by 2 bases; bases with no gene match: 2. CDR3 amino acids: CASSYRGGEQFF. The CDR3 DNA follows: TGTGCCAGCAGTTACAGAGGGGGCGAGCAGTTCTTC.

This sequence joins TRBV15 and TRBJ1-4, with a weak D call TRBD1 (6 bases). This CDR3 comprises 14 residues. V was clipped by 0 bases and J by 8 bases, with 10 bases between them. Germline-derived CDR1 and CDR2 are LNHNV and YYDKDF (reference sequence). Here the CDR3 DNA reads TGTGCCACCAGCAGAGACAGGGGAAAGGAAAAACTGTTTTTT. As protein: CATSRDRGKEKLFF.

The V gene is TRBV6-5, the J gene TRBJ2-7; TRBD1 is a possible D gene (5 bases). This CDR3 has 14 residues. V lost 4 bases, J lost 1 base, and 11 bases lay in between. Germline V gene data show CDR1 as MNHEY and CDR2 as SVGAGI. The CDR3 DNA reads TGTGCCAGCAGTTTCCGACAGATGTCCTACGAGCAGTACTTC. It translates to CASSFRQMSYEQYF.

The chain has TRBV30 and TRBJ1-2; D is unresolved. Germline values: CDR1 GTSNPN, CDR2 SVGIG (reference sequence). This CDR3 comprises 12 residues. Between the trimmed V and J ends, which lost 0 bases and 4 bases, there was a span of 6 bases. CDR3 in amino acids: CAWSVSSYGYTF. In nucleotides, the CDR3 is TGTGCCTGGAGTGTCTCCTCCTATGGCTACACCTTC.